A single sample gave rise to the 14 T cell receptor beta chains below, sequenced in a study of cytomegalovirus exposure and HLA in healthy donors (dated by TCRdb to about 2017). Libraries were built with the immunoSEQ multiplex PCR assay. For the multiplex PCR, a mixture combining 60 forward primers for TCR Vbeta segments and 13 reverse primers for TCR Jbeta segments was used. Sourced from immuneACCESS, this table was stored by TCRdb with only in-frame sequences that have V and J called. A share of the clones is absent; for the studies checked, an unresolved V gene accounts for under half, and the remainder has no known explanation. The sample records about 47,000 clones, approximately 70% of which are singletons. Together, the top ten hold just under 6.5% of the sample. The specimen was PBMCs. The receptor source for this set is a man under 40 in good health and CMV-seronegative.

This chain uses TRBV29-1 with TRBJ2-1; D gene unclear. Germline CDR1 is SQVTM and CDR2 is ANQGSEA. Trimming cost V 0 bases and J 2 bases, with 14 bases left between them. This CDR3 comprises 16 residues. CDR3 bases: TGCAGCGTTGAAGACCCCCGTGGAGCGCCCTACAATGAGCAGTTCTTC. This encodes CSVEDPRGAPYNEQFF.

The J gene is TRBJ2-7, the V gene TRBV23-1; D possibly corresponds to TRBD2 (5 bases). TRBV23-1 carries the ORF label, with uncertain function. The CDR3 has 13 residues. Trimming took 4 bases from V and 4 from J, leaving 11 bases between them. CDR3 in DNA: TGCGCCAGCAGTCGAGGGAAATCGTACGAGCAGTACTTC. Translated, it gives CASSRGKSYEQYF.

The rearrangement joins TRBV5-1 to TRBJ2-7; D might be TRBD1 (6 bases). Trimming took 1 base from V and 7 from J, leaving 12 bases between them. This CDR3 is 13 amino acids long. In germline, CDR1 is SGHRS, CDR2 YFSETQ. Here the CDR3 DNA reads TGCGCCAGCAGCTTGACCTACAGGGAGGAGCAGTACTTC. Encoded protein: CASSLTYREEQYF.

The chain's CDR3 is CASSSGGPGQTQYF. CDR3 DNA: TGTGCCAGCAGCTCGGGGGGACCTGGACAGACCCAGTACTTC. The chain joins TRBV7-2 to TRBJ2-5; TRBD2 agrees at 7 bases. J lost 6 bases, V lost 4 bases, and 8 bases had no gene match. The CDR3 contains 14 residues. Germline assignment: CDR1 SGHTA and CDR2 FQGNSA. Drawing the rest from reference TRBV7-2 and TRBJ2-5, the complete variable domain is GAGVSQSPSNKVTEKGKDVELRCDPISGHTALYWYRQSLGQGLEFLIYFQGNSAPDKSGLPSDRFSAERTGGSVSTLTIQRTQQEDSAVYLCASSSGGPGQTQYFGPGTRLLVL.

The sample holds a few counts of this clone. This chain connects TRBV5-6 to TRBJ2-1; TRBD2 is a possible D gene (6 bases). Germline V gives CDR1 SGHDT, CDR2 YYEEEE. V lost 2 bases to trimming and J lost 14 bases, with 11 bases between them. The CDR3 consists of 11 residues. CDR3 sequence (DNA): TGTGCCAGCAGCTTCGTCGGGAGTAAGTTCTTC. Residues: CASSFVGSKFF. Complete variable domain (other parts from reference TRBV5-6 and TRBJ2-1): DAGVTQSPTHLIKTRGQQVTLRCSPKSGHDTVSWYQQALGQGPQFIFQYYEEEERQRGNFPDRFSGHQFPNYSSELNVNALLLGDSALYLCASSFVGSKFFGPGTRLTVL.

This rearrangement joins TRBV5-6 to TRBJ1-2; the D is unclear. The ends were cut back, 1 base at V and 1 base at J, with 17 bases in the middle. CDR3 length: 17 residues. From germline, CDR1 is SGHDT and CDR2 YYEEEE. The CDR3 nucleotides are TGTGCCAGCAGCTTGACTCCCCGTCAGGAACTTAACTATGGCTACACCTTC. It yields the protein CASSLTPRQELNYGYTF.

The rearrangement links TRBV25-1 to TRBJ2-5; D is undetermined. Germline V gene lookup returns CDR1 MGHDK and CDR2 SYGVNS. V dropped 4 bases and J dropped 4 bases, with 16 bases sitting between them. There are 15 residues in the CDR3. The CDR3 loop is CASSAAVGSIETQYF. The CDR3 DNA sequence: TGTGCCAGCAGTGCTGCAGTGGGCTCAATAGAGACCCAGTACTTC. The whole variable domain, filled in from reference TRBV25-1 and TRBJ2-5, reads EADIYQTPRYLVIGTGKKITLECSQTMGHDKMYWYQQDPGMELHLIHYSYGVNSTEKGDLSSESTVSRIRTEHFPLTLESARPSHTSQYLCASSAAVGSIETQYFGPGTRLLVL.

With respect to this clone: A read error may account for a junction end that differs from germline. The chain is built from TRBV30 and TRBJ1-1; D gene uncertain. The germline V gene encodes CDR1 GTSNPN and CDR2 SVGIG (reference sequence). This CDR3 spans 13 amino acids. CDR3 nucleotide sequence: TGTGCCTGCAGTGTACGGGAAAACACTGAAGCTTTCTTT. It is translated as CACSVRENTEAFF. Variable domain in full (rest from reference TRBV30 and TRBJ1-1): SQTIHQWPATLVQPVGSPLSLECTVEGTSNPNLYWYRQAAGRGLQLLFYSVGIGQISSEVPQNLSASRPQDRQFILSSKKLLLSDSGFYLCACSVRENTEAFFGQGTRLTVV.

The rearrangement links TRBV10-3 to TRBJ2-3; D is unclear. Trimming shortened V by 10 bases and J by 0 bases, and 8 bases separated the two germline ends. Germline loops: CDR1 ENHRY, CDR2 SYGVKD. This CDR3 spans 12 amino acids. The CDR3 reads CATTTSTDTQYF. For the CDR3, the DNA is TGTGCCACGACAACTAGCACAGATACGCAGTATTTT.

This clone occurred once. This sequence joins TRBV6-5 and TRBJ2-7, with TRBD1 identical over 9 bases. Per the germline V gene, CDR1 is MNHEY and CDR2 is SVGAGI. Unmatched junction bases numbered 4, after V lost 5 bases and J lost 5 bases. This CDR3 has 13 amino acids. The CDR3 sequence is CASSGGQGHEQYF. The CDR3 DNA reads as TGTGCCAGCAGTGGGGGACAGGGCCACGAGCAGTACTTC.

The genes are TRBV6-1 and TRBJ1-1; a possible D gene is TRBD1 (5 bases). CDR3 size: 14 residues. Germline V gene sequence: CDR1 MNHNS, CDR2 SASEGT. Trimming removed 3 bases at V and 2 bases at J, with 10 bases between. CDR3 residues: CASSETDRNTEAFF. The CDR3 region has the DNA TGTGCCAGCAGTGAGACAGATAGAAACACTGAAGCTTTCTTT.

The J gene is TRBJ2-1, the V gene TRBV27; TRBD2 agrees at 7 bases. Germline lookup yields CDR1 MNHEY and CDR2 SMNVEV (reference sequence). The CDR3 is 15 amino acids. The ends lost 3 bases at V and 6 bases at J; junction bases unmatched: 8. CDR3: CASSFLLAVSNEQFF. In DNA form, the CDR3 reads TGTGCCAGCAGTTTTCTCCTAGCGGTATCCAATGAGCAGTTCTTC.

The CDR3 coding sequence is TGCGCCAGCAGCTTGGGAGGCGTTGGAAGCACAGATACGCAGTATTTT. Translation gives CASSLGGVGSTDTQYF. The V call is TRBV5-1, the J call TRBJ2-3; D unresolved. The ends were cut back, 0 bases at V and 0 bases at J, with 11 bases in the middle. Germline CDR1 SGHRS, CDR2 YFSETQ. The CDR3 sequence is 16 residues long.

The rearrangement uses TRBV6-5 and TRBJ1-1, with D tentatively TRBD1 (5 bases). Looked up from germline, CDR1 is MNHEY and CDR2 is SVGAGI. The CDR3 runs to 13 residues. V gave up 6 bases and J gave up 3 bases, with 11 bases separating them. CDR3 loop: CASSRQTDTEAFF. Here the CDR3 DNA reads TGTGCCAGCAGCCGTCAGACAGACACTGAAGCTTTCTTT.